This T cell receptor beta chain was profiled in a study of CD8+ T cells in alopecia areata. Study background: Treated patients were dosed with oral tofacitinib, taking 5 to 10 mg twice daily.

With respect to this clone: Its antigen is not known.

Specified treatment: oral pan-JAK inhibitor, 5-10 mg twice daily. Peripheral blood samples and lesional scalp punch biopsies were obtained from alopecia areata patients. Study outcomes and limitations: Relative to mice, TCR sharing across patients was less clear, a difference possibly HLA-related. Normal skin contains resident alphabeta T cells, and these are also sequenced in scalp samples.

V lost 4 bases and J lost 4, with 13 bases in between. Per germline, CDR1 SQVTM and CDR2 ANQGSEA. CDR3 size: 13 residues. RNA, once extracted, was reverse transcribed into cDNA for use as the sequencing template. The assay was immunoSEQ multiplex PCR, and TCRdb's table has in-frame clones only and misses some. This sample has 200,000 to 250,000 clones; roughly 66% occur once, and the top ten carry around 1.2%. V gene TRBV29-1 combines with J gene TRBJ2-5, with D perhaps TRBD2 (5 bases). Source: CD4+ T cells sorted from blood, taken at roughly week 45, from a patient treated with tofacitinib. The source of this sequence is a human donor with alopecia areata. The CDR3 DNA sequence: TGCAGCGTTGCGGCTAGCTTGACAGAGACCCAGTACTTC. It specifies CSVAASLTETQYF.